This T cell receptor beta chain was captured in a study of blood T cell repertoires in COVID-19 (dated by TCRdb to the early 2020s). Context from the whole study: Samples covering the acute and convalescent phases of COVID-19 were provided by collaborators in the United States, Italy and Spain. The material from the prospective study consisted of cDNA or gDNA derived from T cells, B-cell-depleted T cells, or PBMCs. Deeply sampled blood TCRbeta repertoires from subjects exposed to, actively infected with, or recovered from COVID-19 were included in the dataset. A freely available public database, intended as a resource for researchers studying the immune response to SARS-CoV-2, is where the repertoires were released. The samples were drawn from the first 160 participants of the ongoing ImmuneRACE study and from some 1,300 subjects provided by 6 global collaborators. Nearly every sample came with metadata listing a de-identified subject ID, COVID-19 status, age in years and sex. Where HLA class I and class II types were available, the types were taken from metadata supplied by the sample provider, not from assay-based typing.

To note about this clone: No antigen is known for it. Base qualities are missing; no much larger clone stands one base away.

The CDR3 runs 18 residues from the cysteine to the phenylalanine. Just CDR3 DNA is preserved here, 54 bases in frame from base 1. Whole blood was collected in K2EDTA tubes by collaborating institutions according to the institutions' own protocols. For TCRbeta analysis, collaborators shipped samples as frozen whole blood, isolated PBMCs, or DNA extracted from either of those sample types. The immunoSEQ Assay, a bias-controlled multiplex PCR, was used to amplify TCRbeta CDR3 regions from genomic DNA. Concerning the study's data processing: The number of nucleated cells in each sample was estimated from the amplification of reference gene primers within the assay. Sequence reads were collapsed and filtered to measure the absolute abundance of every unique TCRbeta CDR3 rearrangement. For each sample, productive Simpson clonality was calculated as the square root of Simpson's diversity index across productive rearrangements. TCRdb holds this immuneACCESS table with in-frame rearrangements only. Some clones are missing; in checked studies, unresolved V genes explain under half, and the rest has no known cause. D and trimming were read from the DNA, whereas the V and J calls and clone size are those reported in that table. Across this sample there are 150,000 to 200,000 clones, with 86% seen only once. 0.99% of the sample is held by the ten biggest clonotypes.

The paper as a whole reports these results and caveats: The amount of clinical and demographic metadata varied by source and participant and was provided uncurated.

The chain uses TRBV21-1 and TRBJ2-1; TRBD2 is the table's D call, not checked against the DNA. TRBV21-1 counts as a pseudogene. The clonotype was recovered from a young man with acute or convalescent COVID-19. Sequenced: peripheral blood. The sequence in DNA is TGTGCCAGCAGCAAGGAGATTTTCGGGGGGACCGTGGGAAATGAGCAGTTCTTC. It translates to CASSKEIFGGTVGNEQFF.